This entry features one T cell receptor (beta chain) sequence. As yet, its antigen is unknown. The data were taken from a study of blood T cells in healthy people across ages. The study's findings and limits: Diversity estimated from one million T cells was considered an underestimate. Roughly linear declines in TCR beta diversity per million T cells occurred with age.

The CDR3 is 15 amino acids. The germline V gene has CDR1 LGHDT and CDR2 YNNKEL (reference sequence). The germline V and J ends were trimmed by 0 bases and 2 bases, with 9 bases remaining between them. It was with a sample-barcoded 5' primer and a J-beta primer mix that a second PCR of roughly 7 to 12 cycles was run. No fewer than 2.5 million CDR3-containing paired-end reads came from each sample. TCRdb processed the 5' RACE reads anew with MiXCR; each CDR3 protein has one entry. The table has 1.5 million to 1.8 million distinct CDR3 sequences, under 55% seen once. This sequence joins TRBV3-1 and TRBJ2-3; D is perhaps TRBD1 (5 bases). This receptor was taken from a woman aged 18-29 years in good health. The specimen was blood. The CDR3 region is CASSQDHRFTDTQYF. The CDR3 region has the DNA TGTGCCAGCAGCCAAGACCACAGGTTCACAGATACGCAGTATTTT.